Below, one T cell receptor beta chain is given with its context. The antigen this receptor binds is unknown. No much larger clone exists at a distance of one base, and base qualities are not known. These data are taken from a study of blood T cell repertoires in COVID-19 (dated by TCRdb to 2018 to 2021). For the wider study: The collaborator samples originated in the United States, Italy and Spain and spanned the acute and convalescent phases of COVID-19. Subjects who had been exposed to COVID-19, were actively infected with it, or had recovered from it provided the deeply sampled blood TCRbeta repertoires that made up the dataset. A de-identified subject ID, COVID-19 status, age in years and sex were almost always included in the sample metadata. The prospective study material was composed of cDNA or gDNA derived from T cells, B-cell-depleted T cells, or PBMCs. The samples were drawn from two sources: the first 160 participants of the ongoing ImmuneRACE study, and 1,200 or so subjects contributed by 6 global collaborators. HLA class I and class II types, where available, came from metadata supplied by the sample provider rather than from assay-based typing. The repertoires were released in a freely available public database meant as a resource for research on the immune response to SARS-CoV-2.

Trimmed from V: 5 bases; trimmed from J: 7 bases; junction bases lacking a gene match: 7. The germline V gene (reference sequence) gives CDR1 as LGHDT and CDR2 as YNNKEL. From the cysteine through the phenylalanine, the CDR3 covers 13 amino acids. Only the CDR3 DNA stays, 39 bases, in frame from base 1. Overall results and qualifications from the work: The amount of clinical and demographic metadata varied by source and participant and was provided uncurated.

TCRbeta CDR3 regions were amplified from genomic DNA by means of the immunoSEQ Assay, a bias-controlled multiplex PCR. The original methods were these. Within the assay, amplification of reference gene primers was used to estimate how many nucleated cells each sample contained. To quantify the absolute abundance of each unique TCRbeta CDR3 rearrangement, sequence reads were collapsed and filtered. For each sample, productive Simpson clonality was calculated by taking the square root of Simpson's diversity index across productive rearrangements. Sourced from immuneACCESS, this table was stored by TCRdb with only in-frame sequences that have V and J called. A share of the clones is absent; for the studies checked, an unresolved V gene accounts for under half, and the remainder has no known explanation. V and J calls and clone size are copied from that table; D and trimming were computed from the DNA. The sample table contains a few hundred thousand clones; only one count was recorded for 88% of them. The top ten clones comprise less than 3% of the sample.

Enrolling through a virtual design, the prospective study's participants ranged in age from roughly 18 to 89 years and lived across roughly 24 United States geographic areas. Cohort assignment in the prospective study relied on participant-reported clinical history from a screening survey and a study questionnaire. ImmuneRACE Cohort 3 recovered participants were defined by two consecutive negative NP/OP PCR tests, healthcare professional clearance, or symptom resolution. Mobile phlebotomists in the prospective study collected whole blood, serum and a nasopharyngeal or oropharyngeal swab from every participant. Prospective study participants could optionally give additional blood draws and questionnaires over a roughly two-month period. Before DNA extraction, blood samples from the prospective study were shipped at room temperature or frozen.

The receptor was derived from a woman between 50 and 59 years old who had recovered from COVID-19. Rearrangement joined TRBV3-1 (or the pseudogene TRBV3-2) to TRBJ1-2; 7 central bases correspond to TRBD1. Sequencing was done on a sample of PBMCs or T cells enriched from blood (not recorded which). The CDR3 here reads CASSTDRLSGYTF. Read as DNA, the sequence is TGTGCCAGCAGCACGGACAGGCTGAGTGGCTACACCTTC.